These 9 T cell receptor beta chains share one sample of origin, sequenced in a study of regulatory T cells in long-lasting Graves disease. Time point described: newly diagnosed GD, antithyroid drugs for less than 3 months. Extracted PBMC RNA gave rise to the TCR library. TCR beta libraries were built with iRepertoire HTBI primers and Arm-PCR of CDR3 regions. TCRdb redid the calling of the multiplex PCR reads with MiXCR, one entry per CDR3 protein. The table shows roughly 430,000 distinct CDR3 sequences, with 16% occurring only once. The same sample was also studied in work on T cells in Graves' hyperthyroidism and ophthalmopathy.

The source was peripheral blood mononuclear cells (PBMCs), collected at new diagnosis, from a patient treated with antithyroid drugs. The receptors stem from a woman under 40 with Graves disease.

In its sample, this clonotype was seen many times. This rearrangement joins TRBV20-1 to TRBJ2-7; unclear D gene. The CDR3 has 12 residues. In germline, CDR1 is DFQATT, CDR2 SNEGSKA (reference sequence). Trimming cost V 1 base and J 2 bases, with 6 bases left between them. The CDR3 nucleotides read TGCAGTGCTAGAGGCCAGACCTACGAGCAGTACTTC. This gives the protein CSARGQTYEQYF.

This clonotype was counted only a few times. The CDR3 reads CATSSRRGYEQYF. The CDR3 region has the DNA TGTGCCACCAGCAGTAGACGGGGTTACGAGCAGTACTTC. The chain is built from TRBV15 and TRBJ2-7; the D gene is possibly TRBD2 (5 bases). Trimming removed 3 bases from V and 4 bases from J, with 10 bases in between. In germline, CDR1 is LNHNV, CDR2 YYDKDF (reference sequence). CDR3 size: 13 residues.

This clonotype was recorded at least ten times. The chain carries TRBV7-2 and TRBJ2-7, with TRBD2 matching 7 bases. CDR3 length: 14 amino acids. Losses at the gene ends were 4 bases for V and 5 bases for J; bases not matched to a gene: 8. The germline CDR1 and CDR2 sequences are SGHTA and FQGNSA. The CDR3, as DNA: TGTGCCAGCAGCTCAAACCGGGACTACCACGAGCAGTACTTC. Translated, it gives CASSSNRDYHEQYF. Filled out from reference TRBV7-2 and TRBJ2-7, the complete variable domain reads GAGVSQSPSNKVTEKGKDVELRCDPISGHTALYWYRQSLGQGLEFLIYFQGNSAPDKSGLPSDRFSAERTGGSVSTLTIQRTQQEDSAVYLCASSSNRDYHEQYFGPGTRLTVT.

This clonotype was seen many times. The genes are TRBV6-1 and TRBJ1-2, with 7 positions matching TRBD1. The germline V gene has CDR1 MNHNS and CDR2 SASEGT. Unmatched junction bases numbered 7, after V lost 6 bases and J lost 9 bases. The CDR3 loop spans 12 amino acids. CDR3 protein: CASRPTGFSYTF. CDR3 nucleotide sequence: TGTGCCAGCAGGCCGACAGGGTTTAGCTACACCTTC.

This clonotype has more than one count but fewer than ten. The V and J genes are TRBV29-1 and TRBJ2-2; D is perhaps TRBD2 (5 bases). From germline, CDR1 is SQVTM and CDR2 ANQGSEA. Trimming left V 2 bases short and J 5 bases short, with 9 bases between. The CDR3 covers 13 residues. The CDR3 sequence: CSVERSGTGELFF. The CDR3 DNA sequence: TGCAGCGTTGAAAGGTCGGGGACCGGGGAGCTGTTTTTT.

This clonotype was observed a handful of times. This chain links TRBV9 with TRBJ1-2, with a weak D call TRBD1 (5 bases). The CDR3 sequence is 16 residues long. V was shortened by 4 bases and J by 7 bases, with 23 bases between the two germline ends. Germline lookup yields CDR1 SGDLS and CDR2 YYNGEE. Written as DNA, the CDR3 is TGTGCCAGCAGCCCTCGGTCATCCAGGGTTGTGGGTGGCTACACCTTC. It encodes CASSPRSSRVVGGYTF.

This clonotype was detected many times. The chain links TRBV2 to TRBJ1-1; D is uncertain. Trimming pared 6 bases from V and 7 bases from J, leaving 15 bases between. Germline assignment: CDR1 SNHLY and CDR2 FYNNEI. The CDR3 has 13 residues. CDR3 in DNA: TGTGCCAGCAGAGGGCCTGGGGAGGGTGAAGCTTTCTTT. As protein: CASRGPGEGEAFF. Supplemented by reference TRBV2 and TRBJ1-1, the full variable domain reads EPEVTQTPSHQVTQMGQEVILRCVPISNHLYFYWYRQILGQKVEFLVSFYNNEISEKSEIFDDQFSVERPDGSNFTLKIRSTKLEDSAMYFCASRGPGEGEAFFGQGTRLTVV.

This clonotype came up once. With a much larger clone just one base away, this may be a read error. The V gene is TRBV6-1, the J gene TRBJ1-1; tentatively, D is TRBD1 (6 bases). Germline V CDR1 and CDR2: MNHNS, SASEGT. The CDR3 totals 18 residues. The CDR3 region has the DNA TGTGCCAGCAGTCTACACATTTCCCGGGGGCGGGGGAACACTGAAGCTTCCTTT. Its protein is CASSLHISRGRGNTEASF.

This clonotype showed up just a few times. The chain uses TRBV20-1 and TRBJ1-2, with D unresolved. CDR1 is DFQATT and CDR2 is SNEGSKA in the germline V gene (reference sequence). Trimming shortened V by 1 base and J by 3 bases, and 12 bases separated the two germline ends. There are 14 residues in the CDR3. The CDR3 is CSARASRVDYGYTF. As DNA, the CDR3 is TGCAGTGCTAGAGCCTCAAGGGTGGACTATGGCTACACCTTC.